This T cell receptor (beta chain) was captured in a study of T cell clonotyping in hematopoietic cell transplantation. Study-wide points: CD4 and CD8 repertoire contributions could not be separated without sorting.

Sequencing used immunoSEQ multiplex PCR; TCRdb keeps in-frame clones, though not all of them. The profile shows tens of thousands of clones, around 83% of them singletons. This clone was counted a few times. Antigen unknown. Germline V gene sequence: CDR1 SGHTA, CDR2 FQGNSA. This CDR3 region has 14 residues. Trimming took off 5 bases at V and 6 bases at J, with 17 bases between the two ends. Indicated time point: recipient sample about 28 days before transplant, after cytoreduction. The clonotype was recovered from a woman aged 60-75 years with acute myeloid leukemia. Some clones in this sample may be carry-over from other donors' samples. This sample comprised peripheral blood mononuclear cells, obtained before stem cell transplant. The chain is built from TRBV7-2 and TRBJ2-7; D tentatively reads TRBD1 or TRBD2 (6 bases each). The CDR3 sequence: CASSPQRGVGEQYF. DNA of the CDR3: TGTGCCAGCAGCCCCCAGAGGGGGGTGGGCGAGCAGTACTTC.